This T cell receptor (beta chain) was documented in a study of beta chain features in type 1 diabetes. Study results and limitations: Moderate but significant shortening of TCRB CDR3s was recorded in all four CD4+ subsets from Type 1 diabetes patients.

V was pared by 4 bases and J by 4 bases, with 15 bases between. This CDR3 contains 16 residues. Germline assignment: CDR1 SGHRS and CDR2 YFSETQ. Concerning this clone: The antigen remains unidentified.

All of the isolated RNA was reverse transcribed, so expressed TCRB transcripts were sequenced. Profiled with immunoSEQ multiplex PCR; TCRdb holds only in-frame clones, not every one. The sample comprises 250,000 to 350,000 clones, around 15% of which are singletons, and roughly 0.018% rests with the top ten. The genes are TRBV5-1 and TRBJ2-6, with D possibly matching TRBD1 (5 bases). This TCR was recovered from a man aged 30-40 years with type 1 diabetes. The material sequenced was naive CD4+ T cells from blood. CDR3 sequence reads: CASSPGQGPGANVLTF. In DNA, the CDR3 is TGCGCCAGCAGCCCAGGTCAGGGTCCCGGGGCCAACGTCCTGACTTTC.